The next 17 T cell receptor beta chains were all read from a single sample in a study of naive CD8 T cells in extremely preterm neonates. Libraries were prepared by immunoSEQ multiplex PCR; TCRdb keeps only in-frame clonotypes and omits some of them. The sample lists about 7,000 clones, 95% to 98% occurring once. The sequencing sample was made of naive CD8+ T cells from blood. The receptors come from a human donor in good health.

The chain recombines TRBV2 with TRBJ2-7; a weak D match, TRBD2 (5 bases). Germline V CDR1 and CDR2: SNHLY, FYNNEI. Trimming took 6 bases from V and 0 from J, leaving 18 bases between them. The CDR3 spans 16 residues. This chain's CDR3 is CASSAWTAGTSYEQYF. The CDR3 DNA reads TGTGCCAGCAGCGCCTGGACTGCAGGAACCTCCTACGAGCAGTACTTC.

The V call is TRBV19, the J call TRBJ2-7; D is unresolved. The V and J ends lost 5 bases and 1 base respectively, with 9 bases between them. CDR3 length: 13 amino acids. From germline, CDR1 is LNHDA and CDR2 SQIVND (reference sequence). The chain's CDR3 is CASSPGFSYEQYF. Written as DNA, the CDR3 is TGTGCCAGTAGTCCCGGTTTTTCCTACGAGCAGTACTTC.

The sample holds one count of this clone. DNA for the CDR3: TGTGCCAGCAGCGTAGAGGGGAGGAAGAACACTGAAGCTTTCTTT. It translates to CASSVEGRKNTEAFF. The rearrangement links TRBV9 to TRBJ1-1; weak D call: TRBD1 (5 bases). Between the trimmed V and J ends, which lost 0 bases and 1 base, there was a span of 10 bases. This CDR3 is 15 amino acids long. Germline V lookup: CDR1 SGDLS, CDR2 YYNGEE.

V usage is TRBV6-1 and J usage is TRBJ1-6, with unresolved D. Germline V gives CDR1 MNHNS, CDR2 SASEGT. The CDR3 spans 16 residues. V was shortened by 2 bases and J by 2 bases, with 10 bases between the two germline ends. The CDR3 region is CASSERSIPYNSPLHF. CDR3 DNA: TGTGCCAGCAGTGAACGGTCAATACCCTATAATTCACCCCTCCACTTT.

This clone was detected only a few times. This chain connects TRBV7-9 to TRBJ2-7, with D possibly matching TRBD1 (7 bases). Germline V gives CDR1 SEHNR, CDR2 FQNEAQ (reference sequence). The CDR3 is made up of 14 amino acids. Trimming stripped 3 bases from V and 3 bases from J, with 12 bases between. DNA of the CDR3: TGTGCCAGCAGCTTGGGGGGACAGCTCTACGAGCAGTACTTC. As protein: CASSLGGQLYEQYF. The full variable domain, completed using reference TRBV7-9 and TRBJ2-7, is DTGVSQNPRHKITKRGQNVTFRCDPISEHNRLYWYRQTLGQGPEFLTYFQNEAQLEKSRLLSDRFSAERPKGSFSTLEIQRTEQGDSAMYLCASSLGGQLYEQYFGPGTRLTVT.

The V call is TRBV15, the J call TRBJ1-2; TRBD1 aligns across 9 bases. V lost 3 bases to trimming and J lost 8 bases; unmatched junction nucleotides: 7. The CDR3 runs to 14 residues. Germline assignment: CDR1 LNHNV and CDR2 YYDKDF (reference sequence). The CDR3 DNA is TGTGCCACCAGCAGGGCCGGGACAGGGAACGGCTACACCTTC. Its protein product is CATSRAGTGNGYTF.

The chain uses TRBV7-2 and TRBJ2-7; TRBD2 matches 8 bases. The CDR3 has 19 residues. From germline, CDR1 is SGHTA and CDR2 FQGNSA. V shed 2 bases and J 4 bases; nucleotides not matched to a gene: 19. DNA of the CDR3: TGTGCCAGCAGCTTAAGGGGTTTACTTACTAGCGGAGAAGGATACGAGCAGTACTTC. It translates to CASSLRGLLTSGEGYEQYF.

This clone is a singleton in its sample. As DNA, the CDR3 is TGTGCCAGTCAGCTAGGTCCGGAAAGCGAGCAGTACTTC. It is translated as CASQLGPESEQYF. This chain links TRBV19 with TRBJ2-7; D not resolved. Trimming pared 8 bases from V and 6 bases from J, leaving 17 bases between. From germline, CDR1 is LNHDA and CDR2 SQIVND (reference sequence). CDR3 size: 13 residues. The full variable domain, rest sourced from reference TRBV19 and TRBJ2-7, is DGGITQSPKYLFRKEGQNVTLSCEQNLNHDAMYWYRQDPGQGLRLIYYSQIVNDFQKGDIAEGYSVSREKKESFPLTVTSAQKNPTAFYLCASQLGPESEQYFGPGTRLTVT.

The chain uses TRBV6-5 and TRBJ1-2; D gene unclear. V was clipped by 0 bases and J by 7 bases, with 12 bases between them. CDR1 MNHEY and CDR2 SVGAGI come from the germline V gene. This CDR3 region has 14 residues. CDR3 region: CASSYSTRRSGYTF. The CDR3 DNA follows: TGTGCCAGCAGTTACTCGACCAGGAGGAGTGGCTACACCTTC.

This clone was seen more than once but under ten times. The genes are TRBV5-1 and TRBJ1-5; 10 bases match TRBD1. Looked up from germline, CDR1 is SGHRS and CDR2 is YFSETQ. The CDR3 consists of 15 residues. V dropped 0 bases and J dropped 5; count of bases not matched to a gene: 2. CDR3 DNA: TGCGCCAGCAGCTTGGGGGACAGGGGTCATCAGCCCCAGCATTTT. This translates into CASSLGDRGHQPQHF.

The rearrangement joins TRBV5-1 to TRBJ2-7, with 7 nucleotides matching TRBD1. Per germline, CDR1 SGHRS and CDR2 YFSETQ. The J segment lost 3 bases and the V segment lost 2 bases, leaving 2 bases of the junction unmatched. The CDR3 totals 13 residues. DNA of the CDR3: TGCGCCAGCAGCTTAGGGGGCGGCTACGAGCAGTACTTC. This encodes CASSLGGGYEQYF.

The chain joins TRBV7-9 to TRBJ1-3, with D tentatively TRBD1 (6 bases). Germline lookup yields CDR1 SEHNR and CDR2 FQNEAQ (reference sequence). The length of the CDR3 is 16 residues. The V end was cut by 5 bases, the J end by 0 bases, with 14 bases between. CDR3 loop: CASSPQGRYSGNTIYF. DNA for the CDR3: TGTGCCAGCAGCCCACAGGGACGGTACTCTGGAAACACCATATATTTT.

This clone appeared once. The chain has TRBV9 and TRBJ2-3; perhaps TRBD1 as D (6 bases). Germline-derived CDR1 and CDR2 are SGDLS and YYNGEE. Trimming cost V 6 bases and J 4 bases, with 18 bases left between them. The CDR3 extends over 15 amino acids. CDR3 DNA: TGTGCCAGCACCGACCTACAGGGACCCTCAGATACGCAGTATTTT. Translated: CASTDLQGPSDTQYF. Supplemented by reference TRBV9 and TRBJ2-3, the full variable domain reads DSGVTQTPKHLITATGQRVTLRCSPRSGDLSVYWYQQSLDQGLQFLIQYYNGEERAKGNILERFSAQQFPDLHSELNLSSLELGDSALYFCASTDLQGPSDTQYFGPGTRLTVL.

This chain links TRBV5-4 with TRBJ1-1; the D is unclear. CDR3 length: 13 residues. The V gene's germline CDR1 is SGHNT and CDR2 YYREEE (reference sequence). The V and J ends lost 0 bases and 0 bases respectively, with 3 bases between them. In DNA form, the CDR3 reads TGTGCCAGCAGCTTGGGCGTGAACACTGAAGCTTTCTTT. Translated: CASSLGVNTEAFF. The variable domain in full, with the rest retrieved from reference TRBV5-4 and TRBJ1-1, is ETGVTQSPTHLIKTRGQQVTLRCSSQSGHNTVSWYQQALGQGPQFIFQYYREEENGRGNFPPRFSGLQFPNYSSELNVNALELDDSALYLCASSLGVNTEAFFGQGTRLTVV.

The chain joins TRBV27 to TRBJ1-5, with no clear D. From germline, CDR1 is MNHEY and CDR2 SMNVEV (reference sequence). V lost 4 bases and J 3 bases, leaving 7 bases between the germline ends. The CDR3 covers 13 residues. In nucleotides, the CDR3 is TGTGCCAGCAGTTCAAGCCTCAATCAGCCCCAGCATTTT. As protein: CASSSSLNQPQHF.

The chain couples TRBV29-1 to TRBJ2-1; 7 bases are shared with TRBD1. The CDR3 covers 10 residues. Germline V gene data show CDR1 as SQVTM and CDR2 as ANQGSEA. With 6 bases clipped from V and 7 bases from J, the junction kept 0 bases outside the gene matches. CDR3 bases: TGCAGCGTACAGGGGAATGAGCAGTTCTTC. Protein product: CSVQGNEQFF.

The J gene is TRBJ2-3, the V gene TRBV29-1, with 9 bases matching TRBD2. The V gene's germline CDR1 is SQVTM and CDR2 ANQGSEA. V gave up 1 base and J gave up 0 bases; unmatched junction bases: 5. The CDR3 is made up of 16 amino acids. CDR3 region: CSVEGSSGGSTDTQYF. The DNA of the CDR3 is TGCAGCGTTGAAGGGAGTAGCGGGGGCAGCACAGATACGCAGTATTTT.